These 25 T cell receptor beta chains were sequenced from one sample in a study of blood T cell repertoires in COVID-19. Method: immunoSEQ multiplex PCR; TCRdb's copy keeps in-frame clones and lacks some. The sample shows 150,000 to 200,000 clones, about 85% of them seen only once. Sequenced input: peripheral blood. The receptors shown here come from a man between 60 and 75 years old with active or convalescent COVID-19.

The chain employs TRBV10-3 and TRBJ1-5, with TRBD1 matching over 7 bases. The CDR3 is 15 residues long. The trim removed 0 bases at V and 3 bases at J, leaving 2 bases unmatched. Germline CDR1 and CDR2: ENHRY and SYGVKD. The CDR3: CAISESDRTNQPQHF. CDR3 in DNA: TGTGCCATCAGTGAGTCGGACAGGACCAATCAGCCCCAGCATTTT.

This clone came up once. The chain links TRBV6-5 to TRBJ1-1; TRBD1 matches at 9 bases. V was pared by 6 bases and J by 1 base, with 0 bases of the junction left unmatched. The CDR3 loop spans 13 amino acids. Germline lookup yields CDR1 MNHEY and CDR2 SVGAGI. The CDR3 loop reads CASRTGGNTEAFF. In DNA form, the CDR3 reads TGTGCCAGCAGGACAGGGGGGAACACTGAAGCTTTCTTT.

The chain links TRBV6-5 to TRBJ2-3; 11 bases agree with TRBD1. V lost 5 bases and J lost 4; bases outside the gene matches: 5. Per the germline V gene, CDR1 is MNHEY and CDR2 is SVGAGI. This CDR3 spans 15 amino acids. The CDR3 sequence is CASSQDRGLSDTQYF. CDR3 DNA sequence: TGTGCCAGCAGTCAGGACAGGGGGCTGTCAGATACGCAGTATTTT.

The V gene is TRBV2, the J gene TRBJ2-3; D might be TRBD2 (7 bases). Germline V CDR1 and CDR2: SNHLY, FYNNEI. The ends were cut back, 3 bases at V and 3 bases at J, with 16 bases in the middle. This CDR3 spans 16 amino acids. DNA of the CDR3: TGTGCCAGCAGTGACCAGATGGGGGGGCGGACAGATACGCAGTATTTT. Translating it yields CASSDQMGGRTDTQYF.

The chain couples TRBV2 to TRBJ2-5; TRBD2 is a possible D gene (6 bases). Germline V gene lookup returns CDR1 SNHLY and CDR2 FYNNEI. CDR3 length: 16 residues. V lost 4 bases and J 3 bases, leaving 18 bases between the germline ends. The CDR3 here is CASSGRQSTREETQYF. In DNA, the CDR3 is TGTGCCAGCAGTGGCCGCCAATCGACTAGAGAAGAGACCCAGTACTTC.

J is TRBJ2-1 and V is TRBV29-1; maybe TRBD2 (5 bases). This CDR3 comprises 15 residues. The germline V gene has CDR1 SQVTM and CDR2 ANQGSEA. V was clipped by 1 base and J by 0 bases, with 10 bases between them. This CDR3 is CSVEGGEGSYNEQFF. The CDR3 DNA sequence: TGCAGCGTTGAAGGGGGAGAGGGCTCCTACAATGAGCAGTTCTTC.

The rearrangement links TRBV20-1 to TRBJ2-7; maybe TRBD1 (6 bases). The CDR3 length is 14 residues. The germline CDR1 and CDR2 sequences are DFQATT and SNEGSKA (reference sequence). V gave up 3 bases and J gave up 5 bases, with 17 bases separating them. This chain's CDR3 is CSASRGTPRDEQYF. The CDR3 bases are TGCAGTGCTAGTAGGGGGACCCCCCGGGACGAGCAGTACTTC.

V usage is TRBV5-1 and J usage is TRBJ1-4, with TRBD1 matching 9 bases. CDR1 is SGHRS, CDR2 YFSETQ, per germline. V was clipped by 4 bases and J by 8 bases; unmatched bases: 9. This CDR3 comprises 15 residues. Here the CDR3 reads CASSTTGGEGEKLFF. In DNA form, the CDR3 reads TGCGCCAGCAGCACGACAGGGGGAGAGGGAGAAAAACTGTTTTTT.

The V and J genes are TRBV5-1 and TRBJ2-3; 13 bases agree with TRBD2. This CDR3 has 17 residues. Per germline, CDR1 SGHRS and CDR2 YFSETQ. V lost 2 bases and J lost 2; bases outside the gene matches: 5. The CDR3 DNA follows: TGCGCCAGCAGCTTAGGACTAGCGGGGGATAACACAGATACGCAGTATTTT. Translated: CASSLGLAGDNTDTQYF.

This chain uses TRBV20-1 with TRBJ1-4, with D tentatively TRBD1 (5 bases). Germline V gene data show CDR1 as DFQATT and CDR2 as SNEGSKA (reference sequence). V was shortened by 3 bases and J by 0 bases, with 14 bases between the two germline ends. The length of the CDR3 is 16 residues. The CDR3 DNA reads as TGCAGTGCTAGTGGCGGGGAAGGGGCAACTAATGAAAAACTGTTTTTT. Protein: CSASGGEGATNEKLFF.

The V and J genes are TRBV5-1 and TRBJ2-7; perhaps TRBD2 as D (5 bases). The CDR3 consists of 14 residues. Trimming took 2 bases from V and 2 from J, leaving 11 bases between them. Germline CDR1 and CDR2: SGHRS and YFSETQ. The chain's CDR3 is CASSFSKEAYEQYF. CDR3 DNA sequence: TGCGCCAGCAGCTTTAGCAAGGAGGCCTACGAGCAGTACTTC.

V gene TRBV2 combines with J gene TRBJ1-2; D unclear. CDR1 is SNHLY, CDR2 FYNNEI, per germline. Between the trimmed V and J ends, which lost 11 bases and 4 bases, there was a span of 17 bases. The CDR3 is 13 amino acids. The CDR3 here is CAGRRQTSYGYTF. The CDR3 bases are TGTGCCGGCCGGCGACAAACCTCCTATGGCTACACCTTC.

The rearrangement joins TRBV14 to TRBJ1-2, with D possibly being TRBD1 (6 bases). Trimming shortened V by 4 bases and J by 5 bases, and 17 bases separated the two germline ends. Looked up from germline, CDR1 is SGHDN and CDR2 is FVKESK. The CDR3 consists of 15 residues. CDR3 region: CASSLTGKFAYGYTF. As DNA, the CDR3 is TGTGCCAGCAGCCTTACAGGGAAATTTGCGTATGGCTACACCTTC.

V gene TRBV6-5 combines with J gene TRBJ2-5; D is possibly TRBD2 (6 bases). The CDR3 is 14 residues long. Germline V gene sequence: CDR1 MNHEY, CDR2 SVGAGI. V lost 6 bases and J lost 2, with 13 bases in between. The CDR3 protein is CASSASEPQETQYF. CDR3 sequence (DNA): TGTGCCAGCAGCGCTAGCGAACCTCAAGAGACCCAGTACTTC.

V is TRBV11-1 and J is TRBJ2-7, with 7 positions matching TRBD2. V lost 4 bases and J lost 1; bases outside the gene matches: 7. This CDR3 comprises 15 residues. Per germline, CDR1 SGHAT and CDR2 FQDESV (reference sequence). CDR3 loop: CASSSQRGVSYEQYF. The CDR3 DNA is TGTGCCAGCAGCTCGCAGCGGGGAGTTTCCTACGAGCAGTACTTC.

The J gene is TRBJ1-5, the V gene TRBV10-2; no clear D gene. CDR1 WSHSY and CDR2 SAAADI come from the germline V gene. The V and J ends lost 2 bases and 5 bases respectively, with 10 bases between them. The CDR3 has 14 amino acids. The CDR3 DNA follows: TGCGCCAGCAGTGAGGACAAATCGTATCAGCCCCAGCATTTT. It encodes CASSEDKSYQPQHF.

This rearrangement joins TRBV24-1 to TRBJ2-3; 11 positions agree with TRBD2. The CDR3 has 16 amino acids. J gave up 5 bases and V 3 bases, and 6 bases lay outside the gene matches. The germline CDR1 and CDR2 sequences are KGHDR and SFDVKD. The CDR3 coding sequence is TGTGCCACCAGTGATCCTAGCGGGGGGCTGCGAGATACGCAGTATTTT. Residues: CATSDPSGGLRDTQYF.

This clone was observed once. V is TRBV10-2 and J is TRBJ2-3, with TRBD1 matching 7 bases. V was clipped by 6 bases and J by 2 bases; unmatched bases: 5. Looked up from germline, CDR1 is WSHSY and CDR2 is SAAADI. CDR3 size: 14 residues. The CDR3 DNA reads as TGCGCCAGCAGGAGGGGGCTTGACACAGATACGCAGTATTTT. Translating gives CASRRGLDTDTQYF.

In DNA form, the CDR3 reads TGTGCCAGCAGGGCAGAATATCAGCCCCAGCATTTT. Translated, it gives CASRAEYQPQHF. The chain is built from TRBV2 and TRBJ1-5, with D unresolved. This CDR3 is built from 12 residues. V dropped 6 bases and J dropped 5 bases, with 8 bases sitting between them. Germline V gene sequence: CDR1 SNHLY, CDR2 FYNNEI.

The table lists this clone with a few counts. The J gene is TRBJ2-7, the V gene TRBV6-6; 11 positions agree with TRBD2. This CDR3 region has 16 residues. Germline assignment: CDR1 MNHNY and CDR2 SVGAGI (reference sequence). Trimming took 1 base from V and 5 from J; bases not matched to a gene: 7. The CDR3 is CASSYLASGGQNEQYF. The CDR3 DNA sequence: TGTGCCAGCAGTTACTTGGCTAGCGGGGGGCAGAACGAGCAGTACTTC.

The V and J genes are TRBV5-4 and TRBJ2-1, with D tentatively TRBD1 (7 bases). The CDR3 runs to 16 residues. V was cut by 0 bases and J by 4 bases, with 14 bases left in between. Germline V gives CDR1 SGHNT, CDR2 YYREEE (reference sequence). The CDR3 sequence: CASSLVQGGGYNEQFF. CDR3 sequence (DNA): TGTGCCAGCAGCTTGGTTCAGGGGGGTGGGTACAATGAGCAGTTCTTC.

This clone has a handful of counts. The chain carries TRBV11-2 and TRBJ1-3, with 7 bases identical to TRBD1. Germline V gives CDR1 SGHAT, CDR2 FQNNGV. The CDR3 has 16 amino acids. V lost 4 bases to trimming and J lost 4 bases; unmatched junction nucleotides: 10. The DNA for the CDR3 is TGTGCCAGCAGCTCAGGACAGGCACTTTCCGGAAACACCATATATTTT. This encodes CASSSGQALSGNTIYF.

This clone was detected only a few times. The chain joins TRBV20-1 to TRBJ1-2; the D is unclear. The CDR3 runs 11 residues. V was shortened by 8 bases and J by 4 bases, with 11 bases between the two germline ends. The germline V gene has CDR1 DFQATT and CDR2 SNEGSKA (reference sequence). The CDR3 DNA reads TGCAGTATGCGGCGCTTCTATGGCTACACCTTC. This sequence encodes CSMRRFYGYTF.

This clone has ten or more counts. This rearrangement joins TRBV10-3 to TRBJ2-7; D perhaps matches TRBD1 (6 bases). The CDR3 is 14 amino acids. The germline V and J ends were trimmed by 4 bases and 2 bases, with 12 bases remaining between them. CDR1 and CDR2 (germline): ENHRY, SYGVKD. This CDR3 is CAISALRGTYEQYF. CDR3 bases: TGTGCCATCAGTGCGCTCAGGGGAACCTACGAGCAGTACTTC.

The rearrangement links TRBV10-2 to TRBJ2-1; TRBD1 matches at 7 bases. J was trimmed by 0 bases and V by 6 bases; bases with no gene match: 8. CDR3 length: 16 residues. Germline values: CDR1 WSHSY, CDR2 SAAADI. The CDR3 DNA reads TGCGCCAGCAGAGATCCGACAGGGTCCTCCTACAATGAGCAGTTCTTC. As protein: CASRDPTGSSYNEQFF.